In this sample, the clone carrying this T cell receptor beta chain turned up many times. Its specificity is not known. TCRdb itself ran the PCR reads through MiXCR, one entry per CDR3 protein. The data hold around 100,000 distinct CDR3 sequences, with around a third observed a single time. This CDR3 is 13 amino acids long. Between the trimmed V and J ends, which lost 2 bases and 8 bases, there was a span of 12 bases. The sample comes from a study of molecular identifiers for immune sequencing clone quantification. The wider study: Sequencing covered four of five parts into which replicate RNA from around 20,000 or 100,000 naive CD8 cells was split.

The study's findings and limits: In naive cells, under 1% of molecules belonged to clones above 20 RNA copies, against over 97% in effector cells.

The TCR comes from a human donor in good health. Some libraries in this study had Jurkat cell RNA spiked in. Sequencing input: naive CD8+ T cells from blood, with Jurkat cell RNA spiked in. Indicated subset: FACS-sorted CD8+CD4-CCR7+CD45RA+ naive T cells. The genes are TRBV12-3 or TRBV12-4 and TRBJ1-2; D gene unclear. For the CDR3, the DNA is TGTGCCAGCAGTTTACGCCACGCCGAGGGCTACACCTTC. Amino acid sequence: CASSLRHAEGYTF.